This TCR beta chain appears in the sequencing data of a study of OX40 agonist ivuxolimab in advanced cancers. Study-level information: Anti-PD-1, anti-PD-L1 or anti-CTLA-4 therapy given earlier was allowed, and approximately 43% had some.

V gave up 2 bases and J gave up 5 bases, with 15 bases separating them. Germline CDR1 and CDR2: SGHKS and YYEKEE (reference sequence). The CDR3 loop spans 15 amino acids. The investigators sampled blood at baseline, at cycle 4 day 1, and at cycle 7 day 1. TCRdb's table, derived via immunoSEQ multiplex PCR, lists solely in-frame clones and lacks some. The sample yields 20,000 or so clones, more than 65% seen once. Sequenced material: CD4+ or CD8+ T cells sorted from blood, taken in a trial of the OX40 agonist ivuxolimab. The V call is TRBV5-5, the J call TRBJ2-3, with no clear D. This sequence originates from an adult with an advanced solid tumor such as melanoma, head and neck, liver or kidney cancer. The CDR3 DNA sequence: TGTGCCAGCAGCTTCGAGCTTATTCGCGGAGATACGCAGTATTTT. It encodes CASSFELIRGDTQYF.